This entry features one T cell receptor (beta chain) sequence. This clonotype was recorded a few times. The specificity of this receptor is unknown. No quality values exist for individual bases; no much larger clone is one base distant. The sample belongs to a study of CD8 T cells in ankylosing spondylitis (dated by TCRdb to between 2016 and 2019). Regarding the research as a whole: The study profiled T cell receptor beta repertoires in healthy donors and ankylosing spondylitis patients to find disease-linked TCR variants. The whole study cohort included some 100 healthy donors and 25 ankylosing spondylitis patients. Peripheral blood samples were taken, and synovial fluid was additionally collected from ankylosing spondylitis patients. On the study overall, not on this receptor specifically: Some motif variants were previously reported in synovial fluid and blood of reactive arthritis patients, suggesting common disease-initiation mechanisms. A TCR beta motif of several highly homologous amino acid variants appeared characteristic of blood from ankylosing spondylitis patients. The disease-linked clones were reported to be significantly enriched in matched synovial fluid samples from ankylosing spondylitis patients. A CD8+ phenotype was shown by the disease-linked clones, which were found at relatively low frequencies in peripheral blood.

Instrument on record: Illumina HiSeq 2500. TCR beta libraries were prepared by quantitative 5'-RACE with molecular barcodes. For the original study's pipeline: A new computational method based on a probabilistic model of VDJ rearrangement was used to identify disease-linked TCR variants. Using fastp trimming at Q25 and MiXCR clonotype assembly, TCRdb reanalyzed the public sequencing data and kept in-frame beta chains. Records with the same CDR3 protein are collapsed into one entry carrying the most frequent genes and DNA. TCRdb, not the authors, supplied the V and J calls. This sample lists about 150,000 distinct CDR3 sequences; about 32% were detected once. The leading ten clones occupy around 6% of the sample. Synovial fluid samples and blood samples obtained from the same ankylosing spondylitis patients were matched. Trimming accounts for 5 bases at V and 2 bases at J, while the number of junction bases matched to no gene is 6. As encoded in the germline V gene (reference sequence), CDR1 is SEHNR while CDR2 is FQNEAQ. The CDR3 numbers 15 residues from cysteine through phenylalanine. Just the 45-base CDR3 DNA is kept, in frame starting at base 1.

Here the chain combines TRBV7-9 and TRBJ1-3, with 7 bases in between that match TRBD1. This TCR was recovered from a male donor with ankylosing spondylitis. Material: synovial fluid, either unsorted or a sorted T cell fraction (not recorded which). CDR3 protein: CASSHGDSPGNTIYF. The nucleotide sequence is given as TGTGCCAGCAGCCATGGGGACAGCCCTGGAAACACCATATATTTT.